This T cell receptor beta chain was captured by sequencing in a study of low-dose radiotherapy and immunotherapy resistance in tumors. Whole-study context: Patients were given intravenous nivolumab 240 mg every two weeks plus ipilimumab 1 mg/kg every six weeks. Cyclophosphamide infusions of 200 mg/m2 came every two weeks, one day before radiation-immunotherapy.

TRAV and TRBV primers primed cDNA for both TCRalpha and TCRbeta. With a V-primer adapter and a constant-region primer, TCRs were amplified for roughly 20 PCR cycles. TCRdb reprocessed the reads via MiXCR and lists one record per CDR3 protein. The sample consists of tens of thousands of distinct CDR3 sequences, roughly a sixth of them appearing once. The time point was: before trial treatment. Every donor's regimen consisted of nivolumab, ipilimumab, aspirin, low-dose cyclophosphamide and low-dose radiotherapy. The patients who were eligible all carried advanced solid tumors that lacked tumor-infiltrating lymphocytes, meaning the tumors were TIL-negative. The CDR3 extends over 14 amino acids. Looked up from germline, CDR1 is SGHRS and CDR2 is YFSETQ. J was trimmed by 1 base and V by 6 bases; bases with no gene match: 2.

Sequencing was performed on PBMCs, taken before treatment. The chain is built from TRBV5-1 and TRBJ2-7; 12 bases match TRBD2. The origin of this receptor is a male donor with prostate cancer. DNA for the CDR3: TGCGCCAGCAACGGACTAGCGGGGTCCTACGAGCAGTACTTC. This gives the protein CASNGLAGSYEQYF.